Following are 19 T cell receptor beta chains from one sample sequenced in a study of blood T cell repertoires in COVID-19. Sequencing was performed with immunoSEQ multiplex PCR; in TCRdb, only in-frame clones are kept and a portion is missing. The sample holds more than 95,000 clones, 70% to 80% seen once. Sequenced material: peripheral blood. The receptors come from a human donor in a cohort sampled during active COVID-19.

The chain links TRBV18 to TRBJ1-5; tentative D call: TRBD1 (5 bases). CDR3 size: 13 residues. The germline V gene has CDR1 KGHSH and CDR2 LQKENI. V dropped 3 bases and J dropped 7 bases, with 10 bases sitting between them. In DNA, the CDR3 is TGTGCCAGCTCACCGTGGGGGGACCAGCCCCAGCATTTT. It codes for CASSPWGDQPQHF. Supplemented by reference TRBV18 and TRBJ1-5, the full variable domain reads NAGVMQNPRHLVRRRGQEARLRCSPMKGHSHVYWYRQLPEEGLKFMVYLQKENIIDESGMPKERFSAEFPKEGPSILRIQQVVRGDSAAYFCASSPWGDQPQHFGDGTRLSIL.

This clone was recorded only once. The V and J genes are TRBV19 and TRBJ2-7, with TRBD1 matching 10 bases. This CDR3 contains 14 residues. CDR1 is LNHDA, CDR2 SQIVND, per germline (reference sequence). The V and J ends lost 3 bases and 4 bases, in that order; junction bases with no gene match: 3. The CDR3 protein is CASSIDRGPYEQYF. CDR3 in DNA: TGTGCCAGTAGTATCGACAGGGGGCCATACGAGCAGTACTTC.

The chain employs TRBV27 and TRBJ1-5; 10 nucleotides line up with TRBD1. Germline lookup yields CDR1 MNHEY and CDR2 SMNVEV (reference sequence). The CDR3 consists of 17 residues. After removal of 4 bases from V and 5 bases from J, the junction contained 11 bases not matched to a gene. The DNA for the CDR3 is TGTGCCAGCAGTTCCAGACCGACAGGGGGCCTTTATCAGCCCCAGCATTTT. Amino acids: CASSSRPTGGLYQPQHF.

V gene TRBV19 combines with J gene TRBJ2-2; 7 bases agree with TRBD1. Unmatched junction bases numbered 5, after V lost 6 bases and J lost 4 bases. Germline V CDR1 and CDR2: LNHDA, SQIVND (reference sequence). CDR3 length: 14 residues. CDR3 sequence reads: CASRLQGFTGELFF. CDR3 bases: TGTGCCAGTAGGCTACAGGGGTTCACCGGGGAGCTGTTTTTT.

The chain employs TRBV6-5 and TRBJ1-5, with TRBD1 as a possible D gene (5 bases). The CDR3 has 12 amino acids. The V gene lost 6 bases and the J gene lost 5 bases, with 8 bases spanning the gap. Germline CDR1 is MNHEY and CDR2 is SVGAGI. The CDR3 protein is CASRQGDQPQHF. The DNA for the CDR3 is TGTGCCAGCAGGCAAGGGGATCAGCCCCAGCATTTT.

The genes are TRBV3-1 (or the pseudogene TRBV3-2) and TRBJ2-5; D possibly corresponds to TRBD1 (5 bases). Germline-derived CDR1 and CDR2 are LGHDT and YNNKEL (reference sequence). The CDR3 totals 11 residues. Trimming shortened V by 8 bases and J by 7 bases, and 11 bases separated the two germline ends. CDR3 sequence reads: CASVRDGTQYF. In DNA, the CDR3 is TGTGCCAGCGTCAGGGATGGGACCCAGTACTTC.

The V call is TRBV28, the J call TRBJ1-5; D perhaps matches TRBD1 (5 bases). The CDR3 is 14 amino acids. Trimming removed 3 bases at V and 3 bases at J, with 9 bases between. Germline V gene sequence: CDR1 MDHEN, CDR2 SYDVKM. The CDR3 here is CASSLGGNNQPQHF. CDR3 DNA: TGTGCCAGCAGTTTGGGGGGGAACAATCAGCCCCAGCATTTT.

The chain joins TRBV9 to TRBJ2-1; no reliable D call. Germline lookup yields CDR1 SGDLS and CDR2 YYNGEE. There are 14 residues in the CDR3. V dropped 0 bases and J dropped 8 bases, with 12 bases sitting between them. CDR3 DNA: TGTGCCAGCAGCGTAGGGTTTAGCCCTGATGAGCAGTTCTTC. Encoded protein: CASSVGFSPDEQFF.

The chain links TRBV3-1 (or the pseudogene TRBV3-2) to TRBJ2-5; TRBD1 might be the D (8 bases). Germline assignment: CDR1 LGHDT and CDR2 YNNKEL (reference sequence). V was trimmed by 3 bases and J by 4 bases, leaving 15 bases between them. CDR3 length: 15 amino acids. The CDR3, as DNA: TGTGCCAGCAGCCACCCGACAGGGGAGGGAGAGACCCAGTACTTC. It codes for CASSHPTGEGETQYF.

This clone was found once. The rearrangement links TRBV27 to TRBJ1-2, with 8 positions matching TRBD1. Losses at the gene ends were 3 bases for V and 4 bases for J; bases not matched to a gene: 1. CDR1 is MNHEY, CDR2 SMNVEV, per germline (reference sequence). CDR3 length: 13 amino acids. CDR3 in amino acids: CASSLGQAYGYTF. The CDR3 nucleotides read TGTGCCAGCAGTTTGGGACAGGCCTATGGCTACACCTTC.

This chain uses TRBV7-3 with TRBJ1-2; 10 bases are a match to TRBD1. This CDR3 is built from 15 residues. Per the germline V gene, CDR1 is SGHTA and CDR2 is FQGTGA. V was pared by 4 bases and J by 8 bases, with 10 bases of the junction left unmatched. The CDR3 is CASSSTGGTLKGYTF. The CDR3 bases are TGTGCCAGCAGCTCGACAGGGGGCACGTTGAAGGGCTACACCTTC.

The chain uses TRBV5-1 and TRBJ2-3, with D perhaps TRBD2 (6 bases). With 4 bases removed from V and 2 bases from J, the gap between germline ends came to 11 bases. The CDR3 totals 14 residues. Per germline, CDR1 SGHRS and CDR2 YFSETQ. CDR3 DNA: TGCGCCAGCAGCCTCGGGAGCTACACAGATACGCAGTATTTT. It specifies CASSLGSYTDTQYF.

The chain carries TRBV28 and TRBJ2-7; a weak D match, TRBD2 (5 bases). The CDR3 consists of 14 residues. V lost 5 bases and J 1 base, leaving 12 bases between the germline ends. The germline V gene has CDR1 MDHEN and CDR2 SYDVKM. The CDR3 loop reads CASSQLEVSYEQYF. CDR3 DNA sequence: TGTGCCAGCAGTCAATTGGAGGTATCCTACGAGCAGTACTTC.

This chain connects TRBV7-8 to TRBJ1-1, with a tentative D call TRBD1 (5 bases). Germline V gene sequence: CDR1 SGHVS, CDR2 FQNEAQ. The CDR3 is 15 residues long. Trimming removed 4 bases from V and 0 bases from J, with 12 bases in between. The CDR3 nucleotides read TGTGCCAGCAGCTCAACCAGGGTGATGAACACTGAAGCTTTCTTT. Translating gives CASSSTRVMNTEAFF.

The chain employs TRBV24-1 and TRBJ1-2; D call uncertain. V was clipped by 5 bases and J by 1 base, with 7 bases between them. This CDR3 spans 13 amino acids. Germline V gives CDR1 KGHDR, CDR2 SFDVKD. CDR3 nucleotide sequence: TGTGCCACCAGTGTGAGGGATAACTATGGCTACACCTTC. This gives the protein CATSVRDNYGYTF.

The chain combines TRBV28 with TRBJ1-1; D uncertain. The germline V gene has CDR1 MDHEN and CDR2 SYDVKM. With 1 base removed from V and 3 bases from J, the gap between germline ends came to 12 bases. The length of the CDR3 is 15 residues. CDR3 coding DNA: TGTGCCAGCAGTTTATTGGGCAGGCCTTACACTGAAGCTTTCTTT. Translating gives CASSLLGRPYTEAFF.

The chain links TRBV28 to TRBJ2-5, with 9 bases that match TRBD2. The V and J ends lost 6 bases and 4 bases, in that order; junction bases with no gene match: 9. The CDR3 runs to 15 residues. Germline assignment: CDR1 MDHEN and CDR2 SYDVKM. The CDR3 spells CASSATSGAPETQYF. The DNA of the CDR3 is TGTGCCAGCAGCGCGACTAGCGGCGCTCCAGAGACCCAGTACTTC.

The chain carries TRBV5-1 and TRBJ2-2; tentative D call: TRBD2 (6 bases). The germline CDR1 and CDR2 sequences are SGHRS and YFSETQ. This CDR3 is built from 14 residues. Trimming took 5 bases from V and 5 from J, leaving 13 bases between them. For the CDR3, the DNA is TGCGCCAGCAGACCGGGGGTTGAGACCGGGGAGCTGTTTTTT. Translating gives CASRPGVETGELFF.

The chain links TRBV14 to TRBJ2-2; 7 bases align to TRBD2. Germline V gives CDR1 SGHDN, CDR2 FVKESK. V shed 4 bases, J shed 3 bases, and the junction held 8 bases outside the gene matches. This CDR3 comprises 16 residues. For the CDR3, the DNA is TGTGCCAGCAGCCCCATCCAGGCGGGGGACACCGGGGAGCTGTTTTTT. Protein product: CASSPIQAGDTGELFF.